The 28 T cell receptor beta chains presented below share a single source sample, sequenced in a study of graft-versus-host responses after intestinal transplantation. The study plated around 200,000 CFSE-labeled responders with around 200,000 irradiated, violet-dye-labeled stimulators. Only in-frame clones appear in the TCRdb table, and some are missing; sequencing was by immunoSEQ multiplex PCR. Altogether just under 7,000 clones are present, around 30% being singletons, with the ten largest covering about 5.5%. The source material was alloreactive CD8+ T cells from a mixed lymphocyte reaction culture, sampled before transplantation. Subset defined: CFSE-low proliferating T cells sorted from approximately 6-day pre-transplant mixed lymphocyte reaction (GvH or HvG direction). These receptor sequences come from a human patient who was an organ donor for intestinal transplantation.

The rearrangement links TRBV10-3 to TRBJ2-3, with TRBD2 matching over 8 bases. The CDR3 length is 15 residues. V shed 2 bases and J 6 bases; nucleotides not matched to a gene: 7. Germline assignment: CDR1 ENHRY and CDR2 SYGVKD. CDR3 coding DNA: TGTGCCATCAGTGAGATCGTACGGGGGGGCGATACGCAGTATTTT. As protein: CAISEIVRGGDTQYF.

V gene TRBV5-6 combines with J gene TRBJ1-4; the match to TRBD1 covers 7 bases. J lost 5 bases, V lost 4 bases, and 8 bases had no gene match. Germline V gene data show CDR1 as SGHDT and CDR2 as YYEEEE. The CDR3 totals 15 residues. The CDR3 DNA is TGTGCCAGCAGCGTACGACAGGGACCAAATGAAAAACTGTTTTTT. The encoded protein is CASSVRQGPNEKLFF.

CDR3 region: CASSLIAYTEAFF. The DNA of the CDR3 is TGTGCCAGCAGCTTAATTGCGTACACTGAAGCTTTCTTT. The rearrangement uses TRBV7-2 and TRBJ1-1, with D unresolved. Per germline, CDR1 SGHTA and CDR2 FQGNSA. V was shortened by 2 bases and J by 3 bases, with 7 bases between the two germline ends. The CDR3 consists of 13 residues.

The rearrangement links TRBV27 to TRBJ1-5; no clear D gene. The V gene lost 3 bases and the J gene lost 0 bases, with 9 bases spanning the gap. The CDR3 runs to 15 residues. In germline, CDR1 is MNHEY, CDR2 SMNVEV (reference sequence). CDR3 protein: CASSLGRYSNQPQHF. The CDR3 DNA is TGTGCCAGCAGTTTGGGCCGTTATAGCAATCAGCCCCAGCATTTT.

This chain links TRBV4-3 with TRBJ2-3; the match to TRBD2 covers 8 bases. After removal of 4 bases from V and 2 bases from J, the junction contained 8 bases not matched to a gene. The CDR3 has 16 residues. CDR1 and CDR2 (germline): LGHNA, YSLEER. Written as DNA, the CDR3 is TGCGCCAGCAGCCTCGTAGCGGGGATCTTCACAGATACGCAGTATTTT. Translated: CASSLVAGIFTDTQYF.

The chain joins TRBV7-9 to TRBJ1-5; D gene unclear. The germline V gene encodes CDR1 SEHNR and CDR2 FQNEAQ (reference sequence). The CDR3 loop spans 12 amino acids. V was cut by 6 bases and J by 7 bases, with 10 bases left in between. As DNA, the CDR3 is TGTGCCAGCAGTGCCCTCGGACAGCCCCAGCATTTT. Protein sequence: CASSALGQPQHF.

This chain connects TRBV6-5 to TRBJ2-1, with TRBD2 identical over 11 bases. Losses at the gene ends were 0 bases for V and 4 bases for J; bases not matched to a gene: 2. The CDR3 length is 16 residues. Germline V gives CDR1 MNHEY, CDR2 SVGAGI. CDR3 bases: TGTGCCAGCAGTTACTCACTAGCGGGGGTGTACAATGAGCAGTTCTTC. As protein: CASSYSLAGVYNEQFF.

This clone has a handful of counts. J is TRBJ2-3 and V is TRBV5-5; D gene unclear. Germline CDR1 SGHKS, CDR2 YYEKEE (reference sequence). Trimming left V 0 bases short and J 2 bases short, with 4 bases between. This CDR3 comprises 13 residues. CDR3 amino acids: CASSLAPTDTQYF. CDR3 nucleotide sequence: TGTGCCAGCAGCTTGGCCCCCACAGATACGCAGTATTTT.

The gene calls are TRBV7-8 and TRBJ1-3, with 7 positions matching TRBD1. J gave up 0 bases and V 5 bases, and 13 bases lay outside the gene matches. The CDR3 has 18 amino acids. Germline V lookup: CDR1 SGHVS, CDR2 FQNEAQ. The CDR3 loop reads CASSRGQALPSSGNTIYF. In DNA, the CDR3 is TGTGCCAGCAGCCGCGGACAGGCCTTACCATCCTCTGGAAACACCATATATTTT.

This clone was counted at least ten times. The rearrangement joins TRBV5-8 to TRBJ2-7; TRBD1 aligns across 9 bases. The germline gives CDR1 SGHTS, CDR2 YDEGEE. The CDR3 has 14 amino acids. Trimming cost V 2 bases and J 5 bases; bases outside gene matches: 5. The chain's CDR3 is CASSFGTGTHEQYF. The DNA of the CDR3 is TGTGCCAGCAGCTTCGGGACAGGGACTCACGAGCAGTACTTC.

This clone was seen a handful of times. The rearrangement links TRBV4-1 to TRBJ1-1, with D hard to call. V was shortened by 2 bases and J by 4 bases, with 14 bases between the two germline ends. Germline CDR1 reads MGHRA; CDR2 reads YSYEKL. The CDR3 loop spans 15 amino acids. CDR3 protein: CASSQKARGGTEAFF. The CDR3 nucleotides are TGCGCCAGCAGCCAAAAGGCCCGGGGAGGCACTGAAGCTTTCTTT.

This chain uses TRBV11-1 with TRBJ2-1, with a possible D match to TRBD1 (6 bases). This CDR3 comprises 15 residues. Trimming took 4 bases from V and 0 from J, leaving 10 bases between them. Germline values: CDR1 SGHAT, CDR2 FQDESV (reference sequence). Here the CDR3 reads CASSSGHSSYNEQFF. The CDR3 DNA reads TGTGCCAGCAGCTCGGGACACAGCTCCTACAATGAGCAGTTCTTC.

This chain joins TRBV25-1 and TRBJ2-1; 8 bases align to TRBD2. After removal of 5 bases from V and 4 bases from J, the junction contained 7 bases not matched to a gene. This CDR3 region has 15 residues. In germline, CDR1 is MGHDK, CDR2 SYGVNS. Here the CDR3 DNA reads TGTGCCAGCAGTCCAGCGGGGGAGGGATACAATGAGCAGTTCTTC. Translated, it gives CASSPAGEGYNEQFF.

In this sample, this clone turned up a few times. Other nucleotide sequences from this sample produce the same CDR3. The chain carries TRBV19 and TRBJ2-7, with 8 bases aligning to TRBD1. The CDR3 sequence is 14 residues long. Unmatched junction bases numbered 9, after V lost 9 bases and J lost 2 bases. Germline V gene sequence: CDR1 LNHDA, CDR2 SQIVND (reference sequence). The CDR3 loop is CASSPGTGAYEQYF. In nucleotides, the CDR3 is TGTGCCAGCAGTCCAGGGACAGGAGCCTACGAGCAGTACTTC.

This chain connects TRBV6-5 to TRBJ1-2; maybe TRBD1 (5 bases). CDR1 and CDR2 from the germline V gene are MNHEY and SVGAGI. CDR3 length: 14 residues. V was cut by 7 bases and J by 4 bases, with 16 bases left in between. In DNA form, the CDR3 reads TGTGCCAGCAAAAGTAAAGAGGGGATCTATGGCTACACCTTC. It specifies CASKSKEGIYGYTF.

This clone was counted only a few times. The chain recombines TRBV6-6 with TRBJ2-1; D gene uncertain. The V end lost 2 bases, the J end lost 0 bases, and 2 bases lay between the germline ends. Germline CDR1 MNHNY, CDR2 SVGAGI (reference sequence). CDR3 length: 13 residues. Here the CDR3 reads CASSYSSYNEQFF. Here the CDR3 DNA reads TGTGCCAGCAGTTACAGCTCCTACAATGAGCAGTTCTTC.

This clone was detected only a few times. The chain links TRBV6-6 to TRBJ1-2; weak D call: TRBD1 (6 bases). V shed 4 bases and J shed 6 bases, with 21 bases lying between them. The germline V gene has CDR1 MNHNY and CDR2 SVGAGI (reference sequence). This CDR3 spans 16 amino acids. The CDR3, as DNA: TGTGCCAGCAGTTCCAAACAGGGTCCCCTAAGGGATGGCTACACCTTC. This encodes CASSSKQGPLRDGYTF.

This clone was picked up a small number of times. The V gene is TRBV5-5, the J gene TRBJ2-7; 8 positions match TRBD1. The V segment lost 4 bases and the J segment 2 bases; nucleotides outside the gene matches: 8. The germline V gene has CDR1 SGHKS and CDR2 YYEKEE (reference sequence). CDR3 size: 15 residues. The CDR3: CASSLYRGDTYEQYF. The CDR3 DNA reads TGTGCCAGCAGCCTGTACAGGGGGGACACCTACGAGCAGTACTTC.

The CDR3 region is CAIKGGRNSGNTIYF. The CDR3 region has the DNA TGTGCCATCAAAGGGGGGCGAAACTCTGGAAACACCATATATTTT. This chain connects TRBV10-3 to TRBJ1-3, with D possibly TRBD1 on 6 matching bases. With 7 bases removed from V and 0 bases from J, the gap between germline ends came to 13 bases. Germline CDR1 is ENHRY and CDR2 is SYGVKD. The CDR3 runs 15 residues.

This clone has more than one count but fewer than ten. CDR3 protein: CASSPGTTYGYTF. CDR3 DNA: TGTGCCAGCTCACCCGGGACAACCTATGGCTACACCTTC. The V call is TRBV18, the J call TRBJ1-2; D may be TRBD1 (6 bases). The CDR3 totals 13 residues. The germline CDR1 and CDR2 sequences are KGHSH and LQKENI. V was clipped by 3 bases and J by 4 bases, with 9 bases between them.

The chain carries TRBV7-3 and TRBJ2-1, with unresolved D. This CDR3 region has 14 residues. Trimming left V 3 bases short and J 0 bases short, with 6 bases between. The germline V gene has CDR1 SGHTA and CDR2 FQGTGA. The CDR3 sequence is CASSFEVSYNEQFF. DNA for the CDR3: TGTGCCAGCAGCTTTGAGGTCTCCTACAATGAGCAGTTCTTC.

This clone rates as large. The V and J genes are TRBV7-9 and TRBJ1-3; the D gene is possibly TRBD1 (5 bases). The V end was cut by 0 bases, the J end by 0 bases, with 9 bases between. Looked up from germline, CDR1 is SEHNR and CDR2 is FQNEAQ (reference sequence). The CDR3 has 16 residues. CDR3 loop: CASSLAYGGSGNTIYF. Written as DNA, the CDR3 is TGTGCCAGCAGCTTAGCGTACGGGGGCTCTGGAAACACCATATATTTT.

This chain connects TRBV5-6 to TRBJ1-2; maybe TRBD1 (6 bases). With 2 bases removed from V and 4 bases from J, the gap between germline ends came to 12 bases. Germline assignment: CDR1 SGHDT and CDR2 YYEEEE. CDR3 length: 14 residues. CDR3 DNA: TGTGCCAGCAGCTTAGGCCGAGGGGGCTATGGCTACACCTTC. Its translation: CASSLGRGGYGYTF.

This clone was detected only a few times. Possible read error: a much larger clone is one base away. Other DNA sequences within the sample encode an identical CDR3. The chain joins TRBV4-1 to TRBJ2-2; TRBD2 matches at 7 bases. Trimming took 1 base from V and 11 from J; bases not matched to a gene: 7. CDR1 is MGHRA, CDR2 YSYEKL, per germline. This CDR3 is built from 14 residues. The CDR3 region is CASSQARGETELFF. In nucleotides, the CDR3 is TGCGCCAGCAGCCAAGCCCGGGGGGAAACAGAGCTGTTTTTT.

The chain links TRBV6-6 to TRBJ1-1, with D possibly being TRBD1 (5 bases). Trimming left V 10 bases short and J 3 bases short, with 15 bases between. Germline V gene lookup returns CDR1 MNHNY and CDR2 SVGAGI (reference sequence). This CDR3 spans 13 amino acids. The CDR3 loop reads CATKSRQYTEAFF. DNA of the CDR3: TGTGCCACCAAATCCCGACAGTACACTGAAGCTTTCTTT.

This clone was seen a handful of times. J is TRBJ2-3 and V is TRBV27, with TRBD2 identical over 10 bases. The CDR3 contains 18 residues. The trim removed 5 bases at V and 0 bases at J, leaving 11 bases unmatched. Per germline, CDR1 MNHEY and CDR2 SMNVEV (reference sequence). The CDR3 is CASSPGLAWRPSTDTQYF. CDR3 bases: TGTGCCAGCAGTCCGGGACTAGCGTGGAGACCGAGCACAGATACGCAGTATTTT.

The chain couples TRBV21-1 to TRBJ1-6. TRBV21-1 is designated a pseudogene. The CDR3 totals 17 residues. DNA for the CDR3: TGTGCCAGCAGCGAAAAAGGCCGGGCCCCAAACTATTCACCCCCCCACTTT. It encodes CASSEKGRAPNYSPPHF.

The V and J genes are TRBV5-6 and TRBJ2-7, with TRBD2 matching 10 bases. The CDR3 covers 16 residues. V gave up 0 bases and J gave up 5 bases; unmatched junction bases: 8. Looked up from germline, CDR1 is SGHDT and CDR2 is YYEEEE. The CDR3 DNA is TGTGCCAGCAGCTTGGGAGCGGGGGGGCCTCACGACGAGCAGTACTTC. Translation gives CASSLGAGGPHDEQYF.